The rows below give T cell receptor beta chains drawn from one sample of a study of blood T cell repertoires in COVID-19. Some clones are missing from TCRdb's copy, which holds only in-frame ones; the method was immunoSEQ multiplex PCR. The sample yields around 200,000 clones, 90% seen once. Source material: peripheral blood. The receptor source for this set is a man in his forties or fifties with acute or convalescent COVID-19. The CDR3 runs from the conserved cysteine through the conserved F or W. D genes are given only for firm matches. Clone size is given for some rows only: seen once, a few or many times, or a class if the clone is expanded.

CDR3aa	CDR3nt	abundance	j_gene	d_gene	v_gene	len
CASSYEGQGVSPLHF	TGTGCCAGCAGTTACGAGGGACAGGGGGTTTCACCCCTCCACTTT	once	TRBJ1-6	TRBD1	TRBV6-5	15
CASSGPGGGSPLHF	TGTGCCAGCTCAGGCCCCGGGGGAGGTTCACCCCTCCACTTT	NA	TRBJ1-6	NA	TRBV18	14
CASGGEAYQPQHF	TGTGCCAGCGGGGGCGAGGCTTATCAGCCCCAGCATTTT	once	TRBJ1-5	NA	TRBV6-5	13
CASSIRQGTLTGELFF	TGTGCCAGCAGTATAAGACAGGGCACTTTGACCGGGGAGCTGTTTTTT	NA	TRBJ2-2	TRBD1	TRBV6-6	16
CASSSGQMWGYTF	TGTGCCAGCAGTTCGGGACAGATGTGGGGCTACACCTTC	NA	TRBJ1-2	TRBD1	TRBV6-5	13
CASSPSSGGEYNEQFF	TGTGCCAGCAGCCCATCTAGCGGGGGGGAGTACAATGAGCAGTTCTTC	NA	TRBJ2-1	TRBD2	TRBV7-3	16
CASSYRGSYNEQFF	TGTGCCAGCAGCTATCGGGGCTCCTACAATGAGCAGTTCTTC	NA	TRBJ2-1	NA	TRBV3-1/TRBV3-2	14
CAISDGQPQHF	TGTGCCATCAGTGACGGTCAGCCCCAGCATTTT	NA	TRBJ1-5	NA	TRBV10-3	11
CASTASIVTEAFF	TGTGCCAGCACCGCTTCTATTGTCACTGAAGCTTTCTTT	NA	TRBJ1-1	NA	TRBV6-5	13
CASSPPGQPSYGYTF	TGTGCCAGTAGTCCCCCGGGACAGCCAAGCTATGGCTACACCTTC	NA	TRBJ1-2	TRBD1	TRBV19	15
CASSSPGSNQETQYF	TGTGCCAGCAGCTCCCCGGGAAGCAACCAAGAGACCCAGTACTTC	NA	TRBJ2-5	NA	TRBV7-9	15
CASSFGQGANEQYF	TGTGCCAGCAGCTTTGGCCAGGGGGCAAACGAGCAGTACTTC	NA	TRBJ2-7	TRBD1	TRBV7-9	14
CASSANSPLHF	TGTGCCAGCAGTGCAAATTCACCCCTCCACTTT	NA	TRBJ1-6	NA	TRBV2	11
CASRKGQVGNQPQHF	TGTGCCAGCAGGAAGGGACAGGTCGGCAATCAGCCCCAGCATTTT	NA	TRBJ1-5	TRBD1	TRBV28	15
CATSDLRDRGTDTQYF	TGTGCCACCAGTGATTTAAGGGACAGGGGAACCGATACGCAGTATTTT	NA	TRBJ2-3	TRBD1	TRBV24-1	16
CASSLSQTGEQYF	TGTGCCAGCAGTTTAAGTCAAACGGGGGAGCAGTACTTC	NA	TRBJ2-7	NA	TRBV28	13
CASSFRDRYNSPLHF	TGTGCCAGCAGTTTTCGGGACAGATATAATTCACCCCTCCACTTT	NA	TRBJ1-6	TRBD1	TRBV28	15
CASSAWSTEAFF	TGTGCCAGCAGTGCTTGGAGCACTGAAGCTTTCTTT	NA	TRBJ1-1	NA	TRBV2	12
CASSASGVGELFF	TGCGCCAGCAGTGCGTCAGGGGTCGGGGAGCTGTTTTTT	NA	TRBJ2-2	NA	TRBV10-1	13
CASSPGGNSPLHF	TGTGCCAGTAGCCCAGGGGGAAATTCACCCCTCCACTTT	NA	TRBJ1-6	TRBD1	TRBV19	13
CASSPGQASAHF	TGTGCCAGCAGCCCGGGACAGGCATCCGCACACTTC	NA	TRBJ2-7	TRBD1	TRBV7-9	12
CASSFTSREETQYF	TGTGCCAGCAGCTTTACTAGCAGAGAAGAGACCCAGTACTTC	NA	TRBJ2-5	NA	TRBV7-9	14
CASRTVAGETDTQYF	TGTGCCAGTAGAACAGTAGCGGGGGAAACAGATACGCAGTATTTT	NA	TRBJ2-3	TRBD2	TRBV19	15
CASSEVAGGETQYF	TGTGCCAGCAGTGAGGTCGCGGGGGGTGAGACCCAGTACTTC	NA	TRBJ2-5	TRBD2	TRBV2	14
CASSQEGGGGRGYGYTF	TGTGCCAGCAGCCAAGAGGGCGGCGGGGGTAGGGGCTATGGCTACACCTTC	NA	TRBJ1-2	NA	TRBV3-1/TRBV3-2	17
CASSPNRRGASTDTQYF	TGTGCCAGCAGTCCCAATCGTCGGGGGGCTTCCACAGATACGCAGTATTTT	NA	TRBJ2-3	NA	TRBV27	17
CASSHRHDRVNNQPQHF	TGCGCCAGCAGCCATCGCCATGACAGGGTAAACAATCAGCCCCAGCATTTT	NA	TRBJ1-5	TRBD1	TRBV4-1	17
CASSKEEGRGRGRQPQHF	TGTGCCAGCAGCAAAGAGGAGGGAAGGGGACGGGGGAGACAGCCCCAGCATTTT	NA	TRBJ1-5	NA	TRBV21-1	18
CASSLVVESTDTQYF	TGTGCCAGCAGCTTAGTGGTGGAGAGCACAGATACGCAGTATTTT	NA	TRBJ2-3	NA	TRBV7-8	15